The T cell receptor (beta chain) described here comes from a study of cytomegalovirus exposure and HLA in healthy donors. CDR3 length equals 14 residues. V was clipped by 5 bases and J by 8 bases, with 13 bases between them. Germline V gives CDR1 SGHTA, CDR2 FQGNSA. Profiling relied on immunoSEQ multiplex PCR, and the TCRdb table lists in-frame clones only, not all of them. The sample has 130,000 to 150,000 clones, 84% seen once. The source of this sequence is a woman in her twenties or thirties in good health and CMV-seronegative. The source material was PBMCs. The chain uses TRBV7-2 and TRBJ1-6; D gene ambiguous. Here the CDR3 DNA reads TGTGCCAGCAGCCTAAAAGTCATGGATTCACCCCTCCACTTT. Its translation: CASSLKVMDSPLHF. Supplemented by reference TRBV7-2 and TRBJ1-6, the full variable domain reads GAGVSQSPSNKVTEKGKDVELRCDPISGHTALYWYRQSLGQGLEFLIYFQGNSAPDKSGLPSDRFSAERTGGSVSTLTIQRTQQEDSAVYLCASSLKVMDSPLHFGNGTRLTVT.